These 5 T cell receptor beta chains originate from one sample sequenced in a study of blood T cell repertoires in COVID-19 (dated by TCRdb to 2018 to 2020). Library method: the immunoSEQ multiplex PCR assay. TCRdb mirrors the immuneACCESS table, restricted to in-frame sequences. Some clones are absent from its copies; in checked studies, under half trace to an unresolved V gene, and the reason for the others is unknown. This sample holds 84,000 or so clones; around 90% were observed only once. Just under 7.5% of the sample lies in the top ten. Sequencing was performed on peripheral blood. The receptors here all came from a man aged 70 or older with acute or convalescent COVID-19.

The chain employs TRBV5-1 and TRBJ2-5; D is uncertain. Per germline, CDR1 SGHRS and CDR2 YFSETQ. V lost 0 bases, J lost 1 base, and 7 bases lay in between. This CDR3 has 14 residues. The chain's CDR3 is CASSLGSPQETQYF. The CDR3 DNA is TGCGCCAGCAGCTTGGGTAGCCCCCAAGAGACCCAGTACTTC.

The V call is TRBV12-3 or TRBV12-4, the J call TRBJ2-2; D not resolved. CDR3 length equals 11 residues. V lost 3 bases and J 8 bases, leaving 4 bases between the germline ends. The CDR3 DNA follows: TGTGCCAGCAGTTTTCCAGGGGAGCTGTTTTTT. Translating gives CASSFPGELFF.

The chain combines TRBV15 with TRBJ2-6; a weak D match, TRBD2 (7 bases). Germline values: CDR1 LNHNV, CDR2 YYDKDF (reference sequence). V was trimmed by 3 bases and J by 2 bases, leaving 8 bases between them. The CDR3 is 15 residues long. The CDR3 DNA is TGTGCCACCAGCAGGCGGGGGCCTGGGGCCAACGTCCTGACTTTC. The encoded protein is CATSRRGPGANVLTF.

The sample holds one count of this clone. This rearrangement joins TRBV30 to TRBJ2-7; D may be TRBD2 (6 bases). The CDR3 extends over 13 amino acids. Trimming pared 3 bases from V and 4 bases from J, leaving 13 bases between. Germline V gene sequence: CDR1 GTSNPN, CDR2 SVGIG (reference sequence). CDR3 nucleotide sequence: TGTGCCTGGAGATACGGACTATCTTACGAGCAGTACTTC. It yields the protein CAWRYGLSYEQYF.

The chain recombines TRBV11-3 with TRBJ2-7; D not resolved. Trimming took 5 bases from V and 0 from J, leaving 17 bases between them. CDR1 is SGHNT and CDR2 is YENEEA in the germline V gene. The CDR3 is 16 amino acids. The CDR3 DNA follows: TGTGCCAGCAGCCAGGCCGGAAGACCCAGCTCCTACGAGCAGTACTTC. Protein: CASSQAGRPSSYEQYF.